This TCR beta chain was sequenced for a study of patients with pleural tuberculosis. TCRdb re-analysed the reads in MiXCR, keeping a single row per CDR3 protein. The table shows approximately 53,000 distinct CDR3 sequences, with 7.3% occurring only once. V gave up 4 bases and J gave up 5 bases, with 23 bases separating them. This CDR3 region has 17 residues. The TCR originated in a human donor with pleural tuberculosis. The gene calls are TRBV12-3 or TRBV12-4 and TRBJ2-5; D possibly corresponds to TRBD2 (6 bases). CDR3 region: CASSSRGGIGPKETQYF. The DNA of the CDR3 is TGTGCCAGCAGTTCCAGAGGCGGGATTGGTCCCAAGGAGACCCAGTACTTC.